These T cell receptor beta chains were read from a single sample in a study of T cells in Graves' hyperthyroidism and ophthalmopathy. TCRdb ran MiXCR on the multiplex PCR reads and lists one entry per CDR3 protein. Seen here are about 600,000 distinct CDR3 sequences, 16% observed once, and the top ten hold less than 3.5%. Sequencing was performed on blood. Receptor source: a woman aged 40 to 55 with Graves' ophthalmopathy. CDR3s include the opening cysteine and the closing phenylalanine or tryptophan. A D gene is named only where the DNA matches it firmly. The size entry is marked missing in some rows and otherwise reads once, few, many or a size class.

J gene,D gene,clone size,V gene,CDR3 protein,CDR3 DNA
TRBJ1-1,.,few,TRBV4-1,CASSQVRTGRLNTEAFF,TGCGCCAGCAGCCAAGTCCGGACGGGACGCCTGAACACTGAAGCTTTCTTT
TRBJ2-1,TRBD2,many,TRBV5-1,CASSSSGGTYNEQFF,TGCGCCAGCAGCTCTAGCGGGGGAACCTACAATGAGCAGTTCTTC
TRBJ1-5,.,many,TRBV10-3,CAISAASNQPQHF,TGTGCCATCAGTGCAGCCAGCAATCAGCCCCAGCATTTT
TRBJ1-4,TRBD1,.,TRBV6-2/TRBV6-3,CASRPDRGSEDEKLFF,TGTGCCAGCCGACCCGACAGGGGGAGTGAGGATGAAAAACTGTTTTTT
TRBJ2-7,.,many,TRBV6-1,CASLTLGLGPYEQYF,TGTGCCAGCCTAACTTTGGGGTTGGGGCCCTACGAGCAGTACTTC
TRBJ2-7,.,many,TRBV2,CASALLTYEQYF,TGTGCCTCGGCCCTACTAACCTACGAGCAGTACTTC
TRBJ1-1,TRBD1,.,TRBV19,CASRHTRTGGEGNTEAFF,TGTGCCAGTAGACACACCCGGACAGGGGGCGAGGGAAACACTGAAGCTTTCTTT
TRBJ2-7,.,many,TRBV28,CASNSFAEGSSYEQYF,TGTGCCAGCAACTCTTTTGCAGAGGGGAGCTCCTACGAGCAGTACTTC
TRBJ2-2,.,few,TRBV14,CASSQDRAKVRELFF,TGTGCCAGCAGCCAAGATAGGGCAAAGGTCCGGGAGCTGTTTTTT
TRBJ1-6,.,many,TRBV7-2,CASTQHREAYNSPLHF,TGTGCCAGCACCCAACACAGGGAGGCGTATAATTCACCCCTCCACTTT
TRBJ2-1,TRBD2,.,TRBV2,CASSGGTSNWDEQFF,TGTGCCAGCAGTGGGGGGACTAGCAACTGGGATGAGCAGTTCTTC
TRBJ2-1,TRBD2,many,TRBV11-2,CASSPKGGTSGYNEQFF,TGTGCCAGCAGCCCAAAGGGGGGGACTAGCGGGTACAATGAGCAGTTCTTC
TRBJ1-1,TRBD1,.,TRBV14,CASSLRDSGNTEAFF,TGTGCCAGCAGCTTAAGGGACAGCGGGAACACTGAAGCTTTCTTT
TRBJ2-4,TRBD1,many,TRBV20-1,CSATPTTGGDVPIQYF,TGCAGTGCTACCCCAACGACAGGGGGCGACGTGCCCATTCAGTACTTC
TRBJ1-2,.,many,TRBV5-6,CASSMTTGAKSYGYTF,TGTGCCAGCAGCATGACTACAGGCGCGAAGAGCTATGGCTACACCTTC
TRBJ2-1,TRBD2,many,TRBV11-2,CASSFGLAGGSSYNEQFF,TGTGCCAGCAGCTTCGGACTAGCGGGAGGTTCGTCCTACAATGAGCAGTTCTTC
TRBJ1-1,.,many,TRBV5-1,CASSLVQGDTEAFF,TGCGCCAGCAGCTTGGTACAGGGTGACACTGAAGCTTTCTTT
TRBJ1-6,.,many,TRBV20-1,CSARDSQVPYNSPLHF,TGCAGTGCTAGAGATAGTCAGGTTCCCTATAATTCACCCCTCCACTTT
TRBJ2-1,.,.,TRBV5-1,CASSSGLRAPDYNEQFF,TGCGCCAGCAGCTCGGGACTCCGAGCGCCCGACTACAATGAGCAGTTCTTC
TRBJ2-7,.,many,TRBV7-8,CASSSALEQYF,TGTGCCAGCAGCTCAGCGCTCGAGCAGTACTTC
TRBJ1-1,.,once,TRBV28,CASSPVPSNTEAFF,TGTGCCAGCAGCCCAGTCCCCTCGAACACTGAAGCTTTCTTT
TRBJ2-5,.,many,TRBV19,CASSLDTQRETQYF,TGTGCCAGTAGTTTGGACACTCAAAGGGAGACCCAGTACTTC
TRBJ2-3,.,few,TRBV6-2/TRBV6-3,CASSFGLRVDTQYF,TGTGCCAGCAGTTTTGGCCTCCGGGTAGATACGCAGTATTTT
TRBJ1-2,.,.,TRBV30,CACAPGYTF,TGTGCCTGTGCCCCTGGCTACACCTTC
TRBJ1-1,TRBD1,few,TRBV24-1,CATSTGANTEAFF,TGTGCCACCAGTACAGGGGCAAACACTGAAGCTTTCTTT
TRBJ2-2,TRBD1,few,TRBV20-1,CSARVTQGSYTGELFF,TGCAGTGCTAGAGTCACACAGGGGTCCTACACCGGGGAGCTGTTTTTT
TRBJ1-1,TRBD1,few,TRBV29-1,CSAKGQGATEAFF,TGCAGCGCCAAAGGACAGGGGGCTACTGAAGCTTTCTTT
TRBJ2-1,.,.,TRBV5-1,CASPRPEFYNEQFF,TGCGCCAGCCCCCGGCCGGAGTTCTACAATGAGCAGTTCTTC
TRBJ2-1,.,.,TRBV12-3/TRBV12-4,CASSWGGALYNEQFF,TGTGCCAGCAGTTGGGGGGGGGCCCTCTACAATGAGCAGTTCTTC
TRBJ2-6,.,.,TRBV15,CATTSNGDSGANVLTF,TGTGCCACCACCAGCAACGGGGATTCTGGGGCCAACGTCCTGACTTTC
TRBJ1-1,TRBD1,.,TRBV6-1,CASSPGQRLNTEAFF,TGTGCCAGCAGTCCGGGACAGAGGCTGAACACTGAAGCTTTCTTT
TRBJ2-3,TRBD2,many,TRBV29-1,CSIGRGTDTQYF,TGCAGCATTGGGAGGGGCACAGATACGCAGTATTTT
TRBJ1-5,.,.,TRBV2,CASRRQEASNQPQHF,TGTGCCAGCCGCCGACAGGAGGCGAGCAATCAGCCCCAGCATTTT
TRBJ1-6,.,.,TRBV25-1,CASSDIGESPLHF,TGTGCCAGCAGTGATATAGGGGAATCACCCCTCCACTTT
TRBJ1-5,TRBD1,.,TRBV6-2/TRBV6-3,CASNPRTGSSNQPQHF,TGTGCCAGCAACCCTAGGACAGGGAGTAGCAATCAGCCCCAGCATTTT
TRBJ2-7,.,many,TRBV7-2,CASSLEVQYEQYF,TGTGCCAGCAGCTTGGAGGTCCAGTACGAGCAGTACTTC